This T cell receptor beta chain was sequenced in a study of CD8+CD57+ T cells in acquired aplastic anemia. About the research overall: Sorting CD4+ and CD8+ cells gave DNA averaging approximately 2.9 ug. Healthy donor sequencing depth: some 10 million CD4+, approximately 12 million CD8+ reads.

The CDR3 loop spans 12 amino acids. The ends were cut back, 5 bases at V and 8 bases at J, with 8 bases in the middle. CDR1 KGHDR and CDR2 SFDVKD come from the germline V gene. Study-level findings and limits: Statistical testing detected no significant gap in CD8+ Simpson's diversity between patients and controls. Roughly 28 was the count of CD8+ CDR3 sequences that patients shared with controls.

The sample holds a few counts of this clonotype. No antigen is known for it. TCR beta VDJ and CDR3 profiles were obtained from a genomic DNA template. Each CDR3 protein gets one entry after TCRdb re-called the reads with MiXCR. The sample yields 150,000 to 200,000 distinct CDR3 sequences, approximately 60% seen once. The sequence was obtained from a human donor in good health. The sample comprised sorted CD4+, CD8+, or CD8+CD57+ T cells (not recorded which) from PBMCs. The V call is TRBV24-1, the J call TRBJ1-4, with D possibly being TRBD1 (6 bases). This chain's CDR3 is CATSGGGEKLFF. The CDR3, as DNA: TGTGCCACCAGTGGCGGGGGCGAAAAACTGTTTTTT.